These T cell receptor beta chains were read from a single sample in a study of CD8 T cells in Susac syndrome. From the immunoSEQ multiplex PCR reads, TCRdb called clonotypes with MiXCR, one entry per CDR3 protein. The sample consists of about 120,000 distinct CDR3 sequences, 94% of them appearing once. Sequencing input: CD4+ T cells from PBMCs. Source of these receptors: a human donor in good health. Both conserved end residues are part of each CDR3. Each record gives: J gene, V gene, CDR3 protein.

J gene: TRBJ1-6; V gene: TRBV30; CDR3 protein: CAWVDSQGSPLHF
J gene: TRBJ2-7; V gene: TRBV3-1; CDR3 protein: CASSFYQGGGGEQYF
J gene: TRBJ2-7; V gene: TRBV20-1; CDR3 protein: CSASTVDVAASSYEQYF
J gene: TRBJ1-2; V gene: TRBV13; CDR3 protein: CASSTTLGTGNYGYTF
J gene: TRBJ2-7; V gene: TRBV6-1; CDR3 protein: CASSSLLAGGYEQYF
J gene: TRBJ2-2; V gene: TRBV3-1; CDR3 protein: CASSQEGRAGELFF
J gene: TRBJ2-7; V gene: TRBV28; CDR3 protein: CASSPPGGETYEQYF
J gene: TRBJ2-5; V gene: TRBV2; CDR3 protein: CASTTFGETQYF
J gene: TRBJ2-4; V gene: TRBV19; CDR3 protein: CASSAGQLAKNIQYF
J gene: TRBJ1-1; V gene: TRBV12-3/TRBV12-4; CDR3 protein: CASSPEWQRNTEAFF
J gene: TRBJ2-3; V gene: TRBV5-1; CDR3 protein: CASSLSPDSGDTQYF
J gene: TRBJ2-7; V gene: TRBV5-1; CDR3 protein: CASSLESGYEQYF
J gene: TRBJ2-7; V gene: TRBV19; CDR3 protein: CASSFARGNEQYF
J gene: TRBJ1-1; V gene: TRBV12-3/TRBV12-4; CDR3 protein: CASSFPTGPTEAFF
J gene: TRBJ2-7; V gene: TRBV7-9; CDR3 protein: CASSLVVGLADEQYF
J gene: TRBJ2-3; V gene: TRBV9; CDR3 protein: CASSVGQGRPKDTQYF
J gene: TRBJ2-1; V gene: TRBV27; CDR3 protein: CASSPGLAIPLGSYNEQFF
J gene: TRBJ2-7; V gene: TRBV19; CDR3 protein: CASSSGSYEQYF
J gene: TRBJ2-1; V gene: TRBV28; CDR3 protein: CASSLEAEQFF
J gene: TRBJ1-4; V gene: TRBV7-8; CDR3 protein: CASSLVITTNEKLFF
J gene: TRBJ2-5; V gene: TRBV6-5; CDR3 protein: CASSLQGEAQYF
J gene: TRBJ2-7; V gene: TRBV12-3/TRBV12-4; CDR3 protein: CASSLGQGADEQYF
J gene: TRBJ2-1; V gene: TRBV5-7; CDR3 protein: CASSLKWEGVAGRDEQFF
J gene: TRBJ2-2; V gene: TRBV7-3; CDR3 protein: CASSSSVGGGGELFF
J gene: TRBJ2-7; V gene: TRBV3-1; CDR3 protein: CASSQQGTYEQYF
J gene: TRBJ2-7; V gene: TRBV7-7; CDR3 protein: CASSSEGGAEQYF
J gene: TRBJ2-5; V gene: TRBV20-1; CDR3 protein: CSARSPSGSSETQYF
J gene: TRBJ2-7; V gene: TRBV15; CDR3 protein: CATSLQTGTSDEQYF
J gene: TRBJ2-3; V gene: TRBV7-9; CDR3 protein: CASSSVLLLAGPADTQYF
J gene: TRBJ2-2; V gene: TRBV5-4; CDR3 protein: CATSPGGTGELFF
J gene: TRBJ1-2; V gene: TRBV10-3; CDR3 protein: CAISESGLGSRGYGYTF
J gene: TRBJ2-1; V gene: TRBV6-6; CDR3 protein: CASSRGQGEFNEQFF
J gene: TRBJ2-3; V gene: TRBV7-2; CDR3 protein: CASSQQLTQYF
J gene: TRBJ2-7; V gene: TRBV20-1; CDR3 protein: CSARLAGGPRYEQYF
J gene: TRBJ2-7; V gene: TRBV5-4; CDR3 protein: CASSLKGAGGEQYF
J gene: TRBJ2-7; V gene: TRBV5-1; CDR3 protein: CASSPSRGDGEQYF
J gene: TRBJ2-2; V gene: TRBV20-1; CDR3 protein: CSALDSGRPTGELFF
J gene: TRBJ1-2; V gene: TRBV27; CDR3 protein: CASKGREIANYGYTF
J gene: TRBJ2-5; V gene: TRBV29-1; CDR3 protein: CSAQSGAQETQYF
J gene: TRBJ1-1; V gene: TRBV5-6; CDR3 protein: CASSLWGVNTEAFF
J gene: TRBJ1-1; V gene: TRBV4-3; CDR3 protein: CASSQVTGDMNTEAFF
J gene: TRBJ2-7; V gene: TRBV7-2; CDR3 protein: CASSLGGIAGEPEQYF
J gene: TRBJ1-1; V gene: TRBV9; CDR3 protein: CASSVSKNTEAFF
J gene: TRBJ1-4; V gene: TRBV3-1; CDR3 protein: CASSQDQATNEKLFF
J gene: TRBJ2-1; V gene: TRBV25-1; CDR3 protein: CASSEDSSSYNEQFF
J gene: TRBJ2-1; V gene: TRBV27; CDR3 protein: CASSLSGGSYNEQFF
J gene: TRBJ2-2; V gene: TRBV3-1; CDR3 protein: CASSPRQGAGAGELFF
J gene: TRBJ2-1; V gene: TRBV5-8; CDR3 protein: CASSLQILTSGQYNEQFF
J gene: TRBJ2-3; V gene: TRBV23-1; CDR3 protein: CASNPGTGGPDTQYF
J gene: TRBJ2-7; V gene: TRBV20-1; CDR3 protein: CSAPPGPAAPGEQYF
J gene: TRBJ2-5; V gene: TRBV15; CDR3 protein: CATSRGGGVGETQYF